The clone carrying this TCR beta chain was seen a handful of times. The data belong to a study of blood T cells in healthy people across ages. A second PCR, run for 7 to 11 cycles, used a sample-barcoded 5' primer plus a J-beta primer mix. TCRdb re-analysed the 5' RACE reads in MiXCR, keeping a single row per CDR3 protein. The sample lists hundreds of thousands of distinct CDR3 sequences; approximately 25% were seen once. CDR3 length equals 15 residues. Trimming removed 0 bases at V and 10 bases at J, with 18 bases between. Germline V lookup: CDR1 SGHRS, CDR2 YFSETQ. Every sample had a minimum of 6 million PBMCs isolated. These data also formed part of another study, on T cells of mothers and their children.

The sequence was obtained from a boy aged 5-17 years in good health. The sequencing input was blood. This chain links TRBV5-1 with TRBJ2-3; weak D call: TRBD2 (5 bases). The CDR3 DNA sequence: TGCGCCAGCAGCTTGGATATAGGAGGACCCTCGTCGCAGTATTTT. Its protein product is CASSLDIGGPSSQYF.